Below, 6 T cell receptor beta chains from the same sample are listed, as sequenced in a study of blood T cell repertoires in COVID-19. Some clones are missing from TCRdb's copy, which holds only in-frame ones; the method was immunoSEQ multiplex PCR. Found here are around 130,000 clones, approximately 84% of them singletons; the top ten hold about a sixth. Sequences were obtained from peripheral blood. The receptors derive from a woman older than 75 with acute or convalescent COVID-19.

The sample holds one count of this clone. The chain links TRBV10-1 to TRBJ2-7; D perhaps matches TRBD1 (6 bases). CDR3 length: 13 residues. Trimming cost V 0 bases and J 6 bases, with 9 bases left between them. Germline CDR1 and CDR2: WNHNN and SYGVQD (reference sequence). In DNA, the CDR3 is TGCGCCAGCAGTGAGTCTAGCAGGGGCGAGCAGTACTTC. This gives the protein CASSESSRGEQYF.

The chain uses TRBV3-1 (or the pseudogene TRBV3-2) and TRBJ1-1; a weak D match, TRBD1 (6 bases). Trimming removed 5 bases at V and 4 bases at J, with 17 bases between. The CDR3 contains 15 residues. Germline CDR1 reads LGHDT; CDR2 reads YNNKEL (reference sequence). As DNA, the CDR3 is TGTGCCAGCAGCGATCAGTGGGGGCTGAGCACTGAAGCTTTCTTT. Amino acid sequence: CASSDQWGLSTEAFF.

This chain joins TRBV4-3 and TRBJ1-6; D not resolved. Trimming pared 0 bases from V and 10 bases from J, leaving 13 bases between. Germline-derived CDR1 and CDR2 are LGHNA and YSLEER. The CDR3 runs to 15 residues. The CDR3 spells CASSQDWAKRSPLHF. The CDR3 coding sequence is TGCGCCAGCAGCCAAGACTGGGCCAAGCGGTCACCCCTCCACTTT.

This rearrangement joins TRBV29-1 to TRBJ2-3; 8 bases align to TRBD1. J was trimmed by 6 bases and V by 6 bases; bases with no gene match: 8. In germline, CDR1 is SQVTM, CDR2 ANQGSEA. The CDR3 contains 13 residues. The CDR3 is CSVGGQGTDTQYF. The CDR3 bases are TGCAGCGTGGGAGGACAGGGAACCGATACGCAGTATTTT.

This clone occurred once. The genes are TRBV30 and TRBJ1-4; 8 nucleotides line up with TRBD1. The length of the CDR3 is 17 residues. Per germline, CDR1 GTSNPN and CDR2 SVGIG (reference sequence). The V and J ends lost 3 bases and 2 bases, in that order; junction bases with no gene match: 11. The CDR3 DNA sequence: TGTGCCTGGAGAGATTTGAGGACAGGGAACACTAATGAAAAACTGTTTTTT. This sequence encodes CAWRDLRTGNTNEKLFF.

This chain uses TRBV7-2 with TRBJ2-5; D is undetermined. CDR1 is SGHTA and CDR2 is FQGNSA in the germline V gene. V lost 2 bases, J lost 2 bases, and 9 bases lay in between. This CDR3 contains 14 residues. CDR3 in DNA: TGTGCCAGCAGCTTAAGTTGGCGGCAAGAGACCCAGTACTTC. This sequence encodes CASSLSWRQETQYF.